This T cell receptor beta chain was documented in a study of beta chain features in type 1 diabetes. Study conclusions and caveats: Compared to healthy donors, patients appeared to have naive, central memory and Treg TCRB repertoires that were more alike.

Every isolated RNA sample was fully reverse transcribed, so sequencing captured expressed TCRB transcripts. Sequenced by immunoSEQ multiplex PCR; TCRdb stores in-frame clones only, minus some. The sample carries 400,000 to 450,000 clones, around 14% recorded once. Remarks on this clone: Its specificity is not known.

J gave up 7 bases and V 1 base, and 13 bases lay outside the gene matches. CDR1 and CDR2 (germline): SNHLY, FYNNEI. The CDR3 has 17 amino acids. Donors underwent one heparinised blood draw, about 110 mL on average. Via the markers CD45RO/CCR7/CD25/CD127/CD95/CD27, stem cell-like memory, regulatory, central memory and naive CD4+ cells were sorted. Sort purity for all populations was recorded as exceeding 98%. The chain uses TRBV2 and TRBJ2-1; 7 bases match TRBD1. The TCR was taken from a man aged 25-40 years in good health. The sample was naive CD4+ T cells from blood. CDR3: CASSEVQGTALDNEQFF. Written as DNA, the CDR3 is TGTGCCAGCAGTGAAGTACAGGGGACAGCTTTGGATAATGAGCAGTTCTTC.